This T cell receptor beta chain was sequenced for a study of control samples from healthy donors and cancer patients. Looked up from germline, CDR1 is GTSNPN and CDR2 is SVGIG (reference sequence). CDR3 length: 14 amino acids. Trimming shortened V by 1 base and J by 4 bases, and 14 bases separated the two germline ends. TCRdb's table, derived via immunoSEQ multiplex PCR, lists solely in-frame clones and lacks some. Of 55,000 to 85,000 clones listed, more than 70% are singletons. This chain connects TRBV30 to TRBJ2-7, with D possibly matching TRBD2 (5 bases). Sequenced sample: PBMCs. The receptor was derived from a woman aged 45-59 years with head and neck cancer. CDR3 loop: CAWSEGLPLYEQYF. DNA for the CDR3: TGTGCCTGGAGTGAAGGACTGCCACTTTACGAGCAGTACTTC.